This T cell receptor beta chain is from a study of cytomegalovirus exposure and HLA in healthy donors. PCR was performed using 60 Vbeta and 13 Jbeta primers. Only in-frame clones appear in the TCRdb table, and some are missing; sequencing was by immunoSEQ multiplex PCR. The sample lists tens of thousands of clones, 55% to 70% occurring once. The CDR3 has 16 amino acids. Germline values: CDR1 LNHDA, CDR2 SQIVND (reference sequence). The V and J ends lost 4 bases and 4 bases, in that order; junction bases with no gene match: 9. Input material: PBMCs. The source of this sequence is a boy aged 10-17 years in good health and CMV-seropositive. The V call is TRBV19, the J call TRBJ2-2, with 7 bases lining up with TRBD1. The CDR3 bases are TGTGCCAGTAGTACTTCGACAGGGCTGGGCACCGGGGAGCTGTTTTTT. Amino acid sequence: CASSTSTGLGTGELFF.